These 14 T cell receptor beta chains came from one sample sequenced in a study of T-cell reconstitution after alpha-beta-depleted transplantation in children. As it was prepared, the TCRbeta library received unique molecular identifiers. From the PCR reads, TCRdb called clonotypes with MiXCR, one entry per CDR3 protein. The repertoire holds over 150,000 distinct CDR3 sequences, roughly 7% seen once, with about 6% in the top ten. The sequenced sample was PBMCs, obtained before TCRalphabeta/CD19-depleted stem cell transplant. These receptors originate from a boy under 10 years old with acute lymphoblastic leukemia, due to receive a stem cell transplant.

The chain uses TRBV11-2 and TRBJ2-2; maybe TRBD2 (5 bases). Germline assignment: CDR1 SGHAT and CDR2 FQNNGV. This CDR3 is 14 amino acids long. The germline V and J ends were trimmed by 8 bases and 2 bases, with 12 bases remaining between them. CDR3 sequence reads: CASYKDLNTGELFF. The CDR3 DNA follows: TGTGCCAGCTATAAGGACTTAAACACCGGGGAGCTGTTTTTT.

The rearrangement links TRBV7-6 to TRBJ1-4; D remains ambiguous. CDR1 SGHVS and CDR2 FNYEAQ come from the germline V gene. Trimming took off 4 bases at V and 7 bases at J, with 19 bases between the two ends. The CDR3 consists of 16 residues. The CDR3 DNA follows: TGTGCCAGCAGCTCCGGATTTGTAGGCCCTCCTGAAAAACTGTTTTTT. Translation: CASSSGFVGPPEKLFF.

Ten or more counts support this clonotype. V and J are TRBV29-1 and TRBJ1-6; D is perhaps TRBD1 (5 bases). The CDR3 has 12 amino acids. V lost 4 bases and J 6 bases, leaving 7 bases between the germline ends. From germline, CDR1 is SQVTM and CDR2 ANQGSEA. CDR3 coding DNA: TGCAGCGTTGCCGGGACTAATTCACCCCTCCACTTT. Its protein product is CSVAGTNSPLHF.

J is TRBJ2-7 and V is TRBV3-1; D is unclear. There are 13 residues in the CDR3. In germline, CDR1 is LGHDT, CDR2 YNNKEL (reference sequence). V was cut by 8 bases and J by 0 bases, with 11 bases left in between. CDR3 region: CASQTVLSYEQYF. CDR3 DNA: TGTGCCAGCCAAACGGTACTCTCCTACGAGCAGTACTTC.

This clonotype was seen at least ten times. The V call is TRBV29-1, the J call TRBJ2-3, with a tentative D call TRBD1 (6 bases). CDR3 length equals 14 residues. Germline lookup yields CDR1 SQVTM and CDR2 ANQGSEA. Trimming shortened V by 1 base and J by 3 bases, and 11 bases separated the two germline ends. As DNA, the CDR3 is TGCAGCGTTGAAGGACAGGCTCTGACAGATACGCAGTATTTT. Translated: CSVEGQALTDTQYF.

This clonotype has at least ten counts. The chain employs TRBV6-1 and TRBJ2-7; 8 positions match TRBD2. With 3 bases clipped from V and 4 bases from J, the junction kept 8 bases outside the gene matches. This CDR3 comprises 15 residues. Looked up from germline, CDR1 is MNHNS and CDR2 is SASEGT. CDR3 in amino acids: CASSESPGRVYEQYF. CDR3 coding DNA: TGTGCCAGCAGTGAGTCCCCCGGGAGGGTATACGAGCAGTACTTC.

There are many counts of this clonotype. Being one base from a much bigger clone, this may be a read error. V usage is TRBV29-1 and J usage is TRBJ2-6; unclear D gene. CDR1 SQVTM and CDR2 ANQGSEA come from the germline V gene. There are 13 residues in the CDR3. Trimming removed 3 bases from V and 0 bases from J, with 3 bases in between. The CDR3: CSVEVSGANVLTF. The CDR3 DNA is TGCAGCGTTGAGGTCTCTGGGGCCAACGTCCTGACTTTC.

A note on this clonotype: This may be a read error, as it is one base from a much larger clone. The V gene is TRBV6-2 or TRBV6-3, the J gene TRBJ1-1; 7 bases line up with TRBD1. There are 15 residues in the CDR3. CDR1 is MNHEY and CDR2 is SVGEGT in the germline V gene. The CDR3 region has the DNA TGTGCCAGCAGTTACCTGCCAGGGGGGAACGCTGAAGCTTTCTTT. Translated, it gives CASSYLPGGNAEAFF.

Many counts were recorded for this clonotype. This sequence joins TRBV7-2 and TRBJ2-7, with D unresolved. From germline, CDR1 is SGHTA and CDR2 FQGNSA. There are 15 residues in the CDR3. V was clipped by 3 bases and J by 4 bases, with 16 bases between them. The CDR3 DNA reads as TGTGCCAGCAGCTTTGTTAGCAGGTCTTCGTACGAGCAGTACTTC. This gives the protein CASSFVSRSSYEQYF.

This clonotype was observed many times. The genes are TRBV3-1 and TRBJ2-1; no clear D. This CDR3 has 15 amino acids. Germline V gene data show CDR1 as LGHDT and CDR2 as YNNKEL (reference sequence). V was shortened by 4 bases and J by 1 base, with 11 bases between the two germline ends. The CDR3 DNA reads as TGTGCCAGCAGCCCAATGGCAGCGTCCTACAATGAGCAGTTCTTC. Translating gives CASSPMAASYNEQFF.

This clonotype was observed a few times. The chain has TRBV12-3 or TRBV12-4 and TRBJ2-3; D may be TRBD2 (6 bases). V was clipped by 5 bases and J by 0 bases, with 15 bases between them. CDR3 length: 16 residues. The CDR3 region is CASSLKTGTSTDTQYF. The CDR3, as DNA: TGTGCCAGCAGTCTGAAGACCGGGACTAGCACAGATACGCAGTATTTT.

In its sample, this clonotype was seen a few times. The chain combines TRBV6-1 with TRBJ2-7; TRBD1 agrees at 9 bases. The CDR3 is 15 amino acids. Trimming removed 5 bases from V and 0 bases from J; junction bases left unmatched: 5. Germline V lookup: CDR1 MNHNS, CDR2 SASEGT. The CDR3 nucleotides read TGTGCCAGCAGTAAAGACAGGGGGTTCTCCTACGAGCAGTACTTC. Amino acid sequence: CASSKDRGFSYEQYF.

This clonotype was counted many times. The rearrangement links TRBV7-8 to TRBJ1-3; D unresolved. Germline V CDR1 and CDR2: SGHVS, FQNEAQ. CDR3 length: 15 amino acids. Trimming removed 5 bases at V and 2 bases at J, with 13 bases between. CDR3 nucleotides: TGTGCCAGCAGCCCCGTCATCCAGGCTGGAAACACCATATATTTT. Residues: CASSPVIQAGNTIYF.

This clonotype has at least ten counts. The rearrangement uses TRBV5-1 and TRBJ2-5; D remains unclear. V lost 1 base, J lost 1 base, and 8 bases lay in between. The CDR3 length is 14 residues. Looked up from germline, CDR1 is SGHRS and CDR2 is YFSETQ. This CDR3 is CASSLWSGQETQYF. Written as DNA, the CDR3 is TGCGCCAGCAGCTTGTGGTCGGGCCAAGAGACCCAGTACTTC.